The rows below give T cell receptor beta chains drawn from one sample of a study of blood T cell repertoires in COVID-19. Clones were read by immunoSEQ multiplex PCR, and TCRdb kept only the in-frame ones, dropping some. The sample shows more than 120,000 clones, 87% of them seen only once. Sequenced material: peripheral blood. The receptors originated from a man between 45 and 60 years old who had recovered from COVID-19. The CDR3 runs from the conserved cysteine through the conserved F or W. The D gene is left open where the match is weak. Rows may omit the clone size; those that give it use once, few, many or a size class.

V gene	J gene	clone size	CDR3 length	D gene	CDR3 DNA	CDR3 protein
TRBV19	TRBJ1-2	once	14	.	TGTGCCAGCGAGGGGCGGAGGGGAGTCCATGGCTACACCTTC	CASEGRRGVHGYTF
TRBV5-1	TRBJ2-2	.	16	TRBD2	TGCGCCAGCAGCACCTCGGGACTAGCGGTCACCGGGGAGCTGTTTTTT	CASSTSGLAVTGELFF
TRBV6-2/TRBV6-3	TRBJ2-7	.	11	.	TGTGCCAGCAGTCCCTATTACGAGCAGTACTTC	CASSPYYEQYF
TRBV18	TRBJ1-5	.	13	.	TGTGCCAGCTCCGCCGCGACCAGGCAACCCCAGCATTTT	CASSAATRQPQHF
TRBV15	TRBJ2-1	.	13	.	TGTGCCACCAGCACTGGAGGGGTACTTGAGCAGTTCTTC	CATSTGGVLEQFF
TRBV4-3	TRBJ1-1	.	16	TRBD1	TGCGCCAGCAGCCAAGATTTGACAGGGGGGCTCACTGAAGCTTTCTTT	CASSQDLTGGLTEAFF
TRBV4-3	TRBJ2-3	once	16	TRBD2	TGCGCCAGCAGCCAAGCCCCAGCGGGGGGGGAAGATACGCAGTATTTT	CASSQAPAGGEDTQYF
TRBV6-2/TRBV6-3	TRBJ1-2	.	15	.	TGTGCCAGCAGTTCGCCCCGGGACATTCTCTATGGCTACACCTTC	CASSSPRDILYGYTF
TRBV6-5	TRBJ1-6	.	14	.	TGTGCCAGCAGACCCCGGTCAGGCAATTCACCCCTCCACTTT	CASRPRSGNSPLHF
TRBV21-1	TRBJ1-1	.	15	.	TGTGCCAGCAGCAAAGCGGAGGCCTGGAACACTGAAGCTTTCTTT	CASSKAEAWNTEAFF
TRBV2	TRBJ1-1	.	15	.	TGTGCCAGCAGTGCGGGCCGAGAGGGGGTCGCTGAAGCTTTCTTT	CASSAGREGVAEAFF
TRBV2	TRBJ2-3	.	14	TRBD1	TGTGCCAGCAGCAGGGACAGGCTATATATCGCGCAGTATTTT	CASSRDRLYIAQYF
TRBV4-3	TRBJ1-5	.	13	.	TGCGCCAGCAGCCAAGGAGGCAATCAGCCCCAGCATTTT	CASSQGGNQPQHF
TRBV28	TRBJ1-2	.	17	TRBD1	TGTGCCAGCAGTTTCCCCGGGGGGGACAGGGACCTCTATGGCTACACCTTC	CASSFPGGDRDLYGYTF
TRBV6-1	TRBJ1-6	.	16	.	TGTGCCAGCAGTGATACCAGGGGTTCCTATAATTCACCCCTCCACTTT	CASSDTRGSYNSPLHF
TRBV6-2/TRBV6-3	TRBJ1-5	.	15	.	TGTGCCAGCAGTTACTCTGCCGGGGAAGGTCAGCCCCAGCATTTT	CASSYSAGEGQPQHF
TRBV29-1	TRBJ1-1	.	11	.	TGCAGCGCTGGGGCCGGCACTGAAGCTTTCTTT	CSAGAGTEAFF
TRBV15	TRBJ2-4	.	14	TRBD2	TGTGCCACCAGCAGTGGCGGGGGGGGGAACATTCAGTACTTC	CATSSGGGGNIQYF
TRBV7-2	TRBJ2-3	.	14	.	TGTGCCAGCAGACAAACGGCGGCGACAGATACGCAGTATTTT	CASRQTAATDTQYF
TRBV5-8	TRBJ2-2	.	15	.	TGTGCCAGCCGGGCGGGCAGCGCGAACACCGGGGAGCTGTTTTTT	CASRAGSANTGELFF
TRBV18	TRBJ2-7	once	17	TRBD2	TGTGCCAGCTCACCACTAGCGGGGGGGCTAAGTTCCTACGAGCAGTACTTC	CASSPLAGGLSSYEQYF
TRBV7-9	TRBJ1-1	.	17	.	TGTGCCAGCAGCTTGGGCTGGGCTGGAACAGTGAACACTGAAGCTTTCTTT	CASSLGWAGTVNTEAFF
TRBV4-3	TRBJ2-7	.	15	TRBD1	TGCGCCAGCAGCCACAAGGGACAGGGGGCTGACGAGCAGTACTTC	CASSHKGQGADEQYF
TRBV15	TRBJ2-7	.	15	.	TGTGCCACCAGCAGAGATCTCGGACTCTCCTACGAGCAGTACTTC	CATSRDLGLSYEQYF
TRBV19	TRBJ1-4	.	14	.	TGTGCCAGTAGTATCCAACTGGGGGCTGAAAAACTGTTTTTT	CASSIQLGAEKLFF
TRBV5-1	TRBJ1-2	once	15	.	TGCGCCAGCAGCTCGATTGGCAGTCTTGACTATGGCTACACCTTC	CASSSIGSLDYGYTF
TRBV6-5	TRBJ1-1	.	12	.	TGTGCCAGCAGGGGGCTTAATACTGAAGCTTTCTTT	CASRGLNTEAFF
TRBV7-2	TRBJ2-3	once	15	TRBD2	TGTGCCAGCAGCCTACTAGCGGGGGACACAGATACGCAGTATTTT	CASSLLAGDTDTQYF
TRBV19	TRBJ2-3	.	14	.	TGTGCCAGTACGCCACAGGGAAGCACAGATACGCAGTATTTT	CASTPQGSTDTQYF
TRBV18	TRBJ1-2	.	16	TRBD1	TGTGCCAGCTCACCGGGCGCCCCAGGGGGATTCTATGGCTACACCTTC	CASSPGAPGGFYGYTF
TRBV2	TRBJ2-7	.	16	.	TGTGCCAGCAGTGAGATTACGGTCCGACAGGCCTACGAGCAGTACTTC	CASSEITVRQAYEQYF
TRBV9	TRBJ2-5	once	16	.	TGTGCCAGCAGCGTAGGAGCGGGCGTACTCCAAGAGACCCAGTACTTC	CASSVGAGVLQETQYF
TRBV4-2	TRBJ1-3	many	17	TRBD1	TGTGCCAGCAGCCAAGATGGGACCAGGGGGCAGAGAAACACCATATATTTT	CASSQDGTRGQRNTIYF
TRBV2	TRBJ1-5	.	14	.	TGTGCCAGCAGAGAAACACCCTTCAATCAGCCCCAGCATTTT	CASRETPFNQPQHF
TRBV6-6	TRBJ2-2	few	18	TRBD2	TGTGCCAGCAGTCGACGGACTAGCGGGGGGGCAAGGACCGGGGAGCTGTTTTTT	CASSRRTSGGARTGELFF
TRBV29-1	TRBJ2-7	.	15	TRBD1	TGCAGCGTGGCAGGGTTTGGGACAGCTGCCTACGAGCAGTACTTC	CSVAGFGTAAYEQYF
TRBV2	TRBJ1-5	.	15	.	TGTGCCAGCAGTGAAGGGAGGGGTAGCAATCAGCCCCAGCATTTT	CASSEGRGSNQPQHF
TRBV4-1	TRBJ2-1	.	19	.	TGCGCCAGCAGCCAAGATTCCCTAACAGGGATGAGCTCCTACAATGAGCAGTTCTTC	CASSQDSLTGMSSYNEQFF
TRBV9	TRBJ1-3	.	16	.	TGTGCCAGCAGCGCGGGATTGGTATTGTCTGGAAACACCATATATTTT	CASSAGLVLSGNTIYF
TRBV5-1	TRBJ2-2	.	17	TRBD2	TGCGCCAGCAGCCCATTATGGGGACTAGCGGGGGACGGGGAGCTGTTTTTT	CASSPLWGLAGDGELFF
TRBV19	TRBJ1-2	.	15	.	TGTGCCAGTAGTATAGGCAAGGCAGGCTGGGGCGGCTACACCTTC	CASSIGKAGWGGYTF